The T cell receptor beta chain under discussion was sequenced for a study of T cells in Graves' hyperthyroidism and ophthalmopathy. Study conclusions and caveats: Among thyroid clonotypes expanded above 0.001, most also appeared in blood.

The TCR beta CDR3 regions underwent amplification using RNA transcripts as the source. TCR CDR3 underwent first-round RT-PCR with the HTBI primer set. TCRdb processed the multiplex PCR reads anew with MiXCR; each CDR3 protein has one entry. Of about 400,000 distinct CDR3 sequences in the sample, roughly 15% are singletons; the top ten hold around 20%. This clonotype showed up many times. Its antigen is unknown. Duration under 3 months, a NOSPECS grade of at least 4, and a Clinical Activity Score of at least 3 characterized the ophthalmopathy patients. Source material for PBMCs was about 10 ml fresh peripheral blood. V lost 5 bases and J lost 7; bases outside the gene matches: 7. The CDR3 covers 14 residues. Germline lookup yields CDR1 MNHNS and CDR2 SASEGT.

The TCR originated in a woman in her 30s with Graves' ophthalmopathy. V and J are TRBV6-1 and TRBJ1-5; 8 nucleotides line up with TRBD1. The sequenced material came from blood. The CDR3 sequence is CASSPRTGRQPQHF. CDR3 DNA: TGTGCCAGCAGTCCCCGGACAGGGCGGCAGCCCCAGCATTTT.